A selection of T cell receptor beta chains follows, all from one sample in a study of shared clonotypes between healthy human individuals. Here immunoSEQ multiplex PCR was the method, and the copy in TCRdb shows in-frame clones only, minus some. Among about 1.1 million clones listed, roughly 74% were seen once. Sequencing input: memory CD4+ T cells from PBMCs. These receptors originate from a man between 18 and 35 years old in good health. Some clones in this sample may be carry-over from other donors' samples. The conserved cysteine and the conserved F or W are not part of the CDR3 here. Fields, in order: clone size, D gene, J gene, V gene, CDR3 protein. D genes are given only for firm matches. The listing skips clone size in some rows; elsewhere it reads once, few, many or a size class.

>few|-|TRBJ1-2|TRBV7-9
ASSPYAGFYGYT
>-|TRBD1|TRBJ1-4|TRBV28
ASSLNSGGPSNEKLF
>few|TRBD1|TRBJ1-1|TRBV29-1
SVQTGGNTEAF
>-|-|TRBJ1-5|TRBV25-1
ASSGGWEGSWQPQH
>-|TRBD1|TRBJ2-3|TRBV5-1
ASSSGQGSDTQY
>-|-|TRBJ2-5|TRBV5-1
AGSTLGTQETQY
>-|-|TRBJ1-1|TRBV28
ASSVRGVEAF
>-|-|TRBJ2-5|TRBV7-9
ASSSTRYQETQY
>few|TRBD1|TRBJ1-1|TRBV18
ASSPGQGSTEAF
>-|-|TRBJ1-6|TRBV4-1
ASSQVGRSRDGSPLH
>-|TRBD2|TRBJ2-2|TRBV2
ASRPSGANTGELF
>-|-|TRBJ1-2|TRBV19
ASSVRAGGGYT
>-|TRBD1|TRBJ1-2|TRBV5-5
ASSSGQGVAYGYT
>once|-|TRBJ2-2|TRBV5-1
ASSLGSETGELF
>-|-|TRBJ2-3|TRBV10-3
AISGRERGTDTQY
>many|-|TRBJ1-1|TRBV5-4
ASGFQNTEAF
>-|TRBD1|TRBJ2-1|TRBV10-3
AIGYRGNTDNEQF
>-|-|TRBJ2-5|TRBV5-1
ASSLGQETQY
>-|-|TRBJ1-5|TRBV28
ASSKSISNQPQH
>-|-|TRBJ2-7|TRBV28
ASSFAPNYEQY
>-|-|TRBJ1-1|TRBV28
ASSPQGSGTEAF
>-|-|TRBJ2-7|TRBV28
ASSFGPDRLPYEQY
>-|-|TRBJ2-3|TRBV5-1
ASSFGRIATDTQY
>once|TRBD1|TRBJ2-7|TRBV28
ASSQPPGQARREQY
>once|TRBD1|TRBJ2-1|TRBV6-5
ASSYTGGSEQF